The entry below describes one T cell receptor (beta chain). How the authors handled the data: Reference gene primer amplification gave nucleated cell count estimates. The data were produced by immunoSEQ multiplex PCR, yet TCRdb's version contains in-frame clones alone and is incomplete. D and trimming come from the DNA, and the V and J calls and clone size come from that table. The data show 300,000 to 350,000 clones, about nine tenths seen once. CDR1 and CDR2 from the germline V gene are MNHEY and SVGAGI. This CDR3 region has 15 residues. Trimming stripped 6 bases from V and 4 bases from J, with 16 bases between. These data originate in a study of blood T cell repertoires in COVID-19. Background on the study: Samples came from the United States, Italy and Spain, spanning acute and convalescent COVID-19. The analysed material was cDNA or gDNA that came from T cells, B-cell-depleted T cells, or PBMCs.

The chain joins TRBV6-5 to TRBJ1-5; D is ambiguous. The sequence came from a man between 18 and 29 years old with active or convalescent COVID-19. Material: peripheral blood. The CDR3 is CASRYDGNGNQPQHF. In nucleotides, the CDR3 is TGTGCCAGCAGATATGACGGCAACGGGAATCAGCCCCAGCATTTT.